The 12 T cell receptor beta chains listed next were all sequenced from one sample in a study of T-cell memory formation after mild COVID-19. MiXCR was run by TCRdb on the 5' RACE reads, yielding one entry per CDR3 protein. The top ten clones hold 27% of a sample with more than 80,000 distinct CDR3 sequences, around 12% of them seen once. Material for sequencing was PBMCs or a T cell subset sorted from them (not recorded which). The receptor source for this set is an adult woman who had mild COVID-19 (a few samples of this study predate the infection). Cell type and time point are not known.

This clonotype was picked up a small number of times. The J gene is TRBJ2-3, the V gene TRBV6-1; D perhaps matches TRBD2 (5 bases). V was pared by 8 bases and J by 0 bases, with 12 bases between. CDR1 MNHNS and CDR2 SASEGT come from the germline V gene. This CDR3 region has 14 residues. This CDR3 reads CASAGGLSTDTQYF. CDR3 DNA: TGTGCCAGCGCCGGAGGACTTAGCACAGATACGCAGTATTTT.

This chain links TRBV5-1 with TRBJ1-2, with 10 bases lining up with TRBD1. Germline V gives CDR1 SGHRS, CDR2 YFSETQ. The CDR3 spans 16 residues. V shed 0 bases, J shed 6 bases, and the junction held 8 bases outside the gene matches. The DNA of the CDR3 is TGCGCCAGCAGCTTGGCCGGGGACAGGGGAAGGCATGGCTACACCTTC. It codes for CASSLAGDRGRHGYTF.

This chain uses TRBV7-6 with TRBJ2-1; D uncertain. V was cut by 2 bases and J by 6 bases, with 8 bases left in between. Per germline, CDR1 SGHVS and CDR2 FNYEAQ. The CDR3 extends over 13 amino acids. The CDR3 here is CASSLISSNEQFF. CDR3 DNA: TGTGCCAGCAGCTTAATATCCAGCAATGAGCAGTTCTTC.

The chain combines TRBV7-8 with TRBJ2-2; tentatively, D is TRBD2 (6 bases). CDR3 length: 16 amino acids. The V end was cut by 5 bases, the J end by 5 bases, with 18 bases between. CDR1 is SGHVS and CDR2 is FQNEAQ in the germline V gene. CDR3 nucleotides: TGTGCCAGCAGCCCCCACGGGACTGGAGGGACCGGGGAGCTGTTTTTT. This codes for CASSPHGTGGTGELFF.

This clonotype showed up just a few times. The rearrangement links TRBV4-3 to TRBJ2-2; 7 bases are shared with TRBD2. This CDR3 comprises 18 residues. J was trimmed by 1 base and V by 0 bases; bases with no gene match: 8. Germline CDR1 LGHNA, CDR2 YSLEER. In nucleotides, the CDR3 is TGCGCCAGCAGCCAAGATCCTCTCGCTAGCGGGAACACCGGGGAGCTGTTTTTT. This gives the protein CASSQDPLASGNTGELFF.

V gene TRBV7-2 combines with J gene TRBJ2-1; D may be TRBD2 (6 bases). The CDR3 loop spans 17 amino acids. Per germline, CDR1 SGHTA and CDR2 FQGNSA. Trimming pared 4 bases from V and 0 bases from J, leaving 16 bases between. The CDR3 sequence: CASSSSWRGGSYNEQFF. CDR3 DNA sequence: TGTGCCAGCAGCTCTAGTTGGCGGGGTGGCTCCTACAATGAGCAGTTCTTC.

The gene calls are TRBV27 and TRBJ2-7; 8 bases are shared with TRBD1. Germline CDR1 MNHEY, CDR2 SMNVEV (reference sequence). V dropped 6 bases and J dropped 5; count of bases not matched to a gene: 9. The CDR3 loop spans 14 amino acids. The CDR3 coding sequence is TGTGCCAGCAGCTATGGACAGGGAGGCAACGAGCAGTACTTC. Protein sequence: CASSYGQGGNEQYF.

This clonotype was seen many times. This chain uses TRBV27 with TRBJ2-7, with 8 bases fitting TRBD2. The V segment lost 1 base and the J segment 3 bases; nucleotides outside the gene matches: 2. CDR1 is MNHEY, CDR2 SMNVEV, per germline (reference sequence). The CDR3 spans 14 residues. The DNA for the CDR3 is TGTGCCAGCAGTTTATACAGCGGGGGCTACGAGCAGTACTTC. Translated: CASSLYSGGYEQYF.

This clonotype was observed a few times. This chain links TRBV6-2 or TRBV6-3 with TRBJ2-3, with TRBD1 identical over 8 bases. The CDR3 consists of 16 residues. In germline, CDR1 is MNHEY, CDR2 SVGEGT. The junction had 11 bases not matched to a gene; V was cut back by 8 bases and J by 1 base. As DNA, the CDR3 is TGTGCCAGCGGGACAGGAGGGACCTGGGGCACAGATACGCAGTATTTT. Translating gives CASGTGGTWGTDTQYF.

This clonotype turned up a few times. CDR3 loop: CSAPEDWQYF. The CDR3 region has the DNA TGCAGTGCTCCTGAGGACTGGCAGTACTTC. V is TRBV20-1 and J is TRBJ2-5; possible D gene TRBD2, 5 bases. V was shortened by 5 bases and J by 11 bases, with 12 bases between the two germline ends. The CDR3 loop spans 10 amino acids. Germline values: CDR1 DFQATT, CDR2 SNEGSKA (reference sequence).

This clonotype came up a few times. This chain uses TRBV12-3 or TRBV12-4 with TRBJ1-3, with D unresolved. There are 13 residues in the CDR3. V was shortened by 1 base and J by 2 bases, with 3 bases between the two germline ends. Written as DNA, the CDR3 is TGTGCCAGCAGTTTAGGCCCTGGAAACACCATATATTTT. As protein: CASSLGPGNTIYF.

The chain recombines TRBV29-1 with TRBJ2-1; 11 bases are a match to TRBD1. The CDR3 is 15 amino acids. With 1 base clipped from V and 1 base from J, the junction kept 0 bases outside the gene matches. Germline V gives CDR1 SQVTM, CDR2 ANQGSEA. The CDR3 DNA sequence: TGCAGCGTTGAAGGGGACAGGGGGTCCTACAATGAGCAGTTCTTC. It translates to CSVEGDRGSYNEQFF.